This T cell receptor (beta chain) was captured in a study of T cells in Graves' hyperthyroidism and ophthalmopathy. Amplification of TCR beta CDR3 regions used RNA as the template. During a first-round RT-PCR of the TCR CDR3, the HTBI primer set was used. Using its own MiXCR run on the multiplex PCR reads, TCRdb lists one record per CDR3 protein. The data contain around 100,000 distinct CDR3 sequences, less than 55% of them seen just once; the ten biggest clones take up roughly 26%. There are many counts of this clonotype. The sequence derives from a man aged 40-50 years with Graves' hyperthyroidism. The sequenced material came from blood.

This CDR3 is CASSYPWKADTQYF. As DNA, the CDR3 is TGTGCCAGCAGCTACCCGTGGAAGGCAGATACGCAGTATTTT. The chain recombines TRBV7-2 with TRBJ2-3; the D is unclear. The CDR3 runs to 14 residues. Germline-derived CDR1 and CDR2 are SGHTA and FQGNSA. With 4 bases removed from V and 4 bases from J, the gap between germline ends came to 12 bases.